The clone carrying this T cell receptor (beta chain) was recorded once. Antigen: not known. Germline V lookup: CDR1 ENHRY, CDR2 SYGVKD. With 0 bases removed from V and 1 base from J, the gap between germline ends came to 10 bases. The CDR3 contains 16 residues. CD45RO negativity and positive selection for CCR7 defined naive CD8 cells, a population that excluded terminally differentiated effector memory CD45RA+ cells. Sequencing used immunoSEQ multiplex PCR; TCRdb keeps in-frame clones, though not all of them. Of 800,000 to 950,000 clones in the sample, 96% were seen once. The data derive from a study of shared clonotypes between healthy human individuals. Overall study findings and caveats: Naive subsets generally had larger estimated richness than memory subsets.

This sequence was found in a man aged 25-40 years in good health. The chain couples TRBV10-3 to TRBJ2-1, with D perhaps assigned TRBD1 or TRBD2 (6 bases each). Sequencing was done on a sample of naive CD8+ T cells sorted from blood. In nucleotides, the CDR3 is TGTGCCATCAGTGAGTCGTCGGGGGCGTCCTACAATGAGCAGTTCTTC. Encoded protein: CAISESSGASYNEQFF.